This TCR beta chain comes out of a study of T cells in Graves' hyperthyroidism and ophthalmopathy (dated by TCRdb to about 2019). Describing the broader study: Peripheral blood was collected at initial diagnosis, before any treatment. According to the paper, TCR Vbeta CDR3 sequencing was carried out on some 130 peripheral blood samples, which came from approximately 43 ophthalmopathy, 80 or so hyperthyroidism and some 17 progressor patients. The 95 to 100 discovery patients were randomly split 7:3 into training and test sets. A discovery cohort of about a hundred patients, roughly 45 with Graves' ophthalmopathy and about 58 with stable Graves' hyperthyroidism, was used to find distinguishing TCR V-J signatures. Prospective prediction of ophthalmopathy was tested in an independent validation cohort consisting of roughly 20 hyperthyroidism patients and around 16 patients who later progressed to ophthalmopathy. The study also compared thyroid tissue and blood T-cell repertoires from several Graves' hyperthyroidism patients. After sampling, hyperthyroidism patients received methimazole starting at 30 mg daily, and ophthalmopathy patients received high-dose intravenous methylprednisolone.

What the research found in general, with its limitations: No statistical method was used to set the sample size in advance, and investigators knew the group allocation. A 13 V-J signature model separated ophthalmopathy from stable hyperthyroidism, with about 88% sensitivity and 81% to 83% specificity in cross-validation and 80%/75% in testing. Most expanded thyroid clonotypes (frequency above 0.001) were also detected in blood, suggesting blood repertoires may reflect thyroid immune responses. In validation, the model predicted progression to ophthalmopathy a median of roughly 6.5 months before onset, with about 70% sensitivity and more than 72% specificity.

Graves' hyperthyroidism was defined as stable when no progression to ophthalmopathy occurred over 18 months of follow-up. Hyperthyroidism patients were newly diagnosed, with disease duration under 2 months, and aged 18 to 65 years. Patients with uncontrolled infections, other autoimmune diseases, pregnancy or lactation were excluded. Diagnoses were established on the basis of clinical symptoms, serum thyroxine and TRAb, thyroid ultrasound, and orbital computed tomography. PBMCs were isolated from about 9.1 ml of fresh peripheral blood by Ficoll-Paque density gradient centrifugation. Trizol reagent was used to extract total RNA, and RNA quality was then checked on an Agilent 2100 Bioanalyzer. TCR beta CDR3 regions were amplified from RNA transcripts. For the first round of RT-PCR on the TCR CDR3, the HTBI primer set was used together with the Qiagen OneStep RT-PCR kit. Libraries were constructed in a second round of multiplex PCR, after which size selection and purification were carried out. Libraries were sequenced paired-end with 100 bp reads on an Illumina HiSeq2000. The source study handled its data this way. SOAPnuke was used to process the raw data, removing reads that contained adapters or uncalled bases, had a mean Phred below 15, or lacked an exact match to the constant primer or identifier. High-quality paired reads were merged using COPE v1.2.5, and each unique nucleotide sequence was defined as a clonotype. MiTCR v1.1 was used to align the clonotypes against IMGT TRBV, TRBD and TRBJ reference segments. The analysis was restricted to V-J combinations with a frequency above 0.0001, which together covered approximately 99% of the repertoires. A TCS score was defined as the ratio between F50 (clonal expansion) and ExV (chaos), using BLOSUM62-based TCRdist between CDR3 peptides within each V-J. Welch's t-statistics and random forest reduced around 510 V-J features to 13, which were used in a naive Bayes classifier (R e1071). TCRdb reprocessed the public reads (quality trimming at Q25 with fastp, clone calling with MiXCR) and kept in-frame beta chains. Each record represents a unique CDR3 protein, reported with the most common genes and DNA among its rows. In this record, the V and J calls reflect TCRdb's handling and not the investigators' own analysis. Here the sample has a few hundred thousand distinct CDR3 sequences; approximately 25% occur a single time. Roughly 70% of the sample comes from the top ten.

There are a few counts of this clonotype. This clone's antigen is unknown. No base quality information exists; no much larger clone differs at one position. Sequenced material: blood. The receptor's source is a man between 45 and 60 years old with Graves' hyperthyroidism.

The DNA is TGTGCCAGCAGCGTAGCTGGGACAGGGGCAGATACGCAGTATTTT. It translates to CASSVAGTGADTQYF. The chain is made from TRBV9 and TRBJ2-3, with 10 bases in between that match TRBD1. Its CDR3 holds 15 amino acids, cysteine through phenylalanine. The CDR3 DNA has 45 bases and is translated from base 1. CDR1 and CDR2 were assigned from the germline V gene as SGDLS and YYNGEE. Trimmed from V: 0 bases; trimmed from J: 4 bases; junction bases lacking a gene match: 2.